These T cell receptor beta chains were read from a single sample in a study of regulatory T cells in long-lasting Graves disease. MiXCR, applied by TCRdb to the multiplex PCR reads, yields one record per CDR3 protein. The sample has hundreds of thousands of distinct CDR3 sequences, roughly 15% seen once; the top ten hold about 10%. A further study also used this sample, focusing on T cells in Graves' hyperthyroidism and ophthalmopathy.

The source material was peripheral blood mononuclear cells (PBMCs), sampled at new diagnosis, from a patient treated with antithyroid drugs. Source of these receptors: a woman in her twenties or thirties with Graves disease. The CDR3 runs from the conserved cysteine through the conserved F or W. A D gene is named only where the DNA matches it firmly. The listing skips clone size in some rows; elsewhere it reads once, few, many or a size class.

d_call j_call clone_size v_call cdr3_nt cdr3_aa
TRBD2 TRBJ2-7 few TRBV20-1 TGCAGTGCTGACCCTCTAGCGGGAGGGTTCTACGAGCAGTACTTC CSADPLAGGFYEQYF
. TRBJ2-4 many TRBV28 TGTGCCACGACCCCCGGGGTGACCTTGGGCATTCAGTACTTC CATTPGVTLGIQYF
. TRBJ1-1 . TRBV20-1 TGCAGTGCTAGAGGTCAGGCGGGGAGGAGGACTGAAGCTTTCTTT CSARGQAGRRTEAFF
TRBD2 TRBJ2-1 few TRBV20-1 TGCAGTGCTCTAGCGGGAGGGGTGGGCAATGAGCAGTTCTTC CSALAGGVGNEQFF
. TRBJ1-5 many TRBV6-1 TGTGCCAGCATTTCAGGGGGCAATCAGCCCCAGCATTTT CASISGGNQPQHF
TRBD2 TRBJ2-7 . TRBV18 TGTGCCAGCTCACCCGCGACTAGCGGAGGGTTCTACGAGCAGTACTTC CASSPATSGGFYEQYF
. TRBJ2-5 many TRBV11-2 TGTGCCAGCAGCTTAGATGAGAGGGTGGGAGTGGGGACCCAGTACTTC CASSLDERVGVGTQYF
. TRBJ2-3 many TRBV30 TGTGCCTGGAGTGGCTGGTTAGAGTCGGCAGATACGCAGTATTTT CAWSGWLESADTQYF
. TRBJ1-4 many TRBV7-2 TGTGCCAGCAGCCCCGCTCCAACTAATGAAAAACTGTTTTTT CASSPAPTNEKLFF
. TRBJ2-7 many TRBV5-1 TGCGCCAGCAGCGCTTTCGGGGGTAACGTGGTCTACGAGCAGTACTTC CASSAFGGNVVYEQYF
. TRBJ2-1 few TRBV30 TGTGCCTGGAGTGTACAACTCTACAATGAGCAGTTCTTC CAWSVQLYNEQFF
. TRBJ2-7 many TRBV29-1 TGCAGCGTAGGGAGGGACAGCAGGGTGGAGCAGTACTTC CSVGRDSRVEQYF
. TRBJ2-6 . TRBV6-5 TGTGCCAGCAGTTACTTCCAGGGAACTCACTCTGGGGCCAACGTCCTGACTTTC CASSYFQGTHSGANVLTF
. TRBJ2-5 . TRBV18 TGTGCCAGCTCACCAAAGGGGGGAGGACAAGAGACCCAGTACTTC CASSPKGGGQETQYF
. TRBJ2-1 . TRBV2 TGTGCCAGCAGTGAAGTCTTATTCTCGGGGACCGATAATGAGCAGTTCTTC CASSEVLFSGTDNEQFF
TRBD2 TRBJ2-1 few TRBV5-1 TGCGCCAGCAGCAAGAACGGGGCTAGCGGGGGTTCCGATGAGCAGCTCTTC CASSKNGASGGSDEQLF
. TRBJ2-1 . TRBV6-2/TRBV6-3 TGTGCCAGCAGCTTCGGCAGTAAATATGAGCAGTTCTTC CASSFGSKYEQFF
TRBD1 TRBJ1-4 many TRBV6-5 TGTGCCAGCAGTTACACGACAGGGTTTGAAAAACTGTTTTTT CASSYTTGFEKLFF
. TRBJ2-7 . TRBV12-3/TRBV12-4 TGTGCCAGCAGAGAAGAGTACGAGCAGTACTTC CASREEYEQYF
. TRBJ2-2 . TRBV7-2 TGTGCCAGCAGCTTGGAAGCCGGAGGGGAGCTGTTTTTT CASSLEAGGELFF
. TRBJ2-7 many TRBV11-2 TGTGCCAGCAGCTTAACAGGTCTCAACGTGGGAGAGCAGTACTTC CASSLTGLNVGEQYF
. TRBJ1-1 many TRBV7-9 TGTGCCAGCAGCTTAGCCAACTGGAACACTGAAGCTTTCTTT CASSLANWNTEAFF
. TRBJ2-1 many TRBV3-1 TGTGCCAGCAGCAAGGGACAATACAATGAGCAGTTCTTC CASSKGQYNEQFF
. TRBJ1-1 many TRBV18 TGTGCCAGCTCACCACAACGGGGGGAGCCGAACACTGAAGCTTTCTTT CASSPQRGEPNTEAFF
. TRBJ2-1 few TRBV6-2/TRBV6-3 TGTGCCAGCAGTTATGGCTGGTCGAGTCGATACAATGAGCAGTTCTTC CASSYGWSSRYNEQFF
TRBD1 TRBJ2-7 many TRBV7-6 TGTGCCAGCAGCTCAGTACCGGGACAGATAAACTACGAGCAGTACTTC CASSSVPGQINYEQYF
TRBD1 TRBJ1-5 . TRBV4-3 TGCGCCAGCGGCCAAGAGACAGGGGTCCCTCAGCCCCAGCATTTT CASGQETGVPQPQHF
TRBD1 TRBJ2-7 many TRBV5-1 TGCGCCAGCAGCCTGACAGGGTATCGCGAGCAGTACTTC CASSLTGYREQYF
TRBD1 TRBJ2-5 . TRBV9 TGTGCCAGCACCCCTTATGGGGGACAGAGGCAAGAGACCCAGTACTTC CASTPYGGQRQETQYF
TRBD2 TRBJ2-3 . TRBV9 TGTGCCTGCAGCGCGAGGGTAGCGGGAGCAGATACGCAGTATTTT CACSARVAGADTQYF
TRBD2 TRBJ2-3 many TRBV7-2 TGTGCCAGCAGCCCGGGGACTAGCGTTCCGACAGATACGCAGTATTTT CASSPGTSVPTDTQYF
TRBD1 TRBJ1-2 . TRBV5-4 TGTGCCAGCAGCTTGGGACAGGGGGGCTATGGCTACACCTTC CASSLGQGGYGYTF
TRBD2 TRBJ2-4 many TRBV11-2 TGTGCCAGCAGCCGCCTGACGGGAGGCAGCAAAAACATTCAGTACTTC CASSRLTGGSKNIQYF
. TRBJ2-7 many TRBV7-2 TGTGCCAGCAGCTTCAACAGCTACGAGCAGTACTTC CASSFNSYEQYF
. TRBJ2-7 many TRBV28 TGTGCCAGCAGCATTAGCCGGTGGGCCTACGAGCAGTACTTC CASSISRWAYEQYF
TRBD1 TRBJ1-2 . TRBV5-1 TGCGCCAGCAGCCGACAGCGGACAGGGGGCGAAACGCCTATTGGCTACACCTTC CASSRQRTGGETPIGYTF
. TRBJ1-2 few TRBV6-2/TRBV6-3 TGTGCCAGCAGTTACTCGAAATCTCCAGGGGAGGCCCGCGTGGTAGCTAACTATGGCTACACCTTC CASSYSKSPGEARVVANYGYTF
TRBD1 TRBJ1-4 many TRBV30 TGTGCCTGTCTACAGGGGGCTAATGAAAAACTGTTTTTT CACLQGANEKLFF
. TRBJ2-5 few TRBV19 TGTGCCAGTAGATCGGGACCAAGGGAGACCCAGTACTTC CASRSGPRETQYF
. TRBJ2-2 . TRBV5-1 TGCGCCAGCTGCTACGGGGATACGAACACCGGGGAGCTGTTTTTT CASCYGDTNTGELFF
TRBD2 TRBJ2-1 many TRBV5-1 TGCGCCAGCAGAGTTAGCGGGAGTGGCTACAATGAGCAGTTCTTC CASRVSGSGYNEQFF
TRBD1 TRBJ1-4 many TRBV27 TGTGCCAGCAGTTTATCGGGACAGGGGGCGGAGGAAAAACTGTTTTTT CASSLSGQGAEEKLFF
. TRBJ2-7 . TRBV11-1 TGTGCCAGCAGCTCAGACAAGTACGAGCAGTACTTC CASSSDKYEQYF
. TRBJ2-1 few TRBV7-8 TGTGCCAGCAGTTATCTGTTGGGCAATGAGCAGTTCTTC CASSYLLGNEQFF
TRBD1 TRBJ2-7 few TRBV13 TGTGCCAGCAGCAGCACCGGGACAGGGACCTACGAGCAGTACTTC CASSSTGTGTYEQYF
. TRBJ2-5 many TRBV3-1 TGTGCCAGCAGCCCCCCCGCCCAAGAGACCCAGTACTTC CASSPPAQETQYF
TRBD2 TRBJ2-1 . TRBV29-1 TGCAGCGTTGTCACTAGCGGGATGTACAATGAGCAGTTCTTC CSVVTSGMYNEQFF
TRBD1 TRBJ1-2 few TRBV2 TGTGCCAGCAGTGCTCGGGACAGGTTTTACTATGGCTACACCTTC CASSARDRFYYGYTF
TRBD1 TRBJ2-5 many TRBV11-3 TGTGCCAGCAGCGCGGACAGGGACGAAGAGACCCAGTGCTTC CASSADRDEETQCF
. TRBJ2-7 many TRBV12-3/TRBV12-4 TGTGCCAGCAGTTTAACCCGGCGGGCGGCCTACGAGCAGTACTTC CASSLTRRAAYEQYF
. TRBJ1-2 . TRBV27 TGTGCCAGCAGTGGGGGCCGCTTCTATGGCTACACCTTC CASSGGRFYGYTF
TRBD2 TRBJ2-3 . TRBV30 TGTGCGATGGCAGAAAGCGGGAGTTCAGATACGCAGTATTTT CAMAESGSSDTQYF
TRBD1 TRBJ2-5 many TRBV29-1 TGCAGCGTGAGGGGACAGGGTGCAGAGACCCAGTACTTC CSVRGQGAETQYF
TRBD2 TRBJ2-7 many TRBV3-1 TGTGCCGCGGGGGGAGCGGGCGAGCAGTACTTC CAAGGAGEQYF
TRBD1 TRBJ2-1 many TRBV10-3 TGTGCCACCGGGACAGGGGGCAATGAGCAGTTCTTC CATGTGGNEQFF